This TCR beta chain derives from a study of T cell responses to AZD1222 COVID-19 vaccine. Second-dose intervals of approximately 4 or approximately 12 weeks were pooled. Measured with immunoSEQ multiplex PCR; TCRdb has only the in-frame clones, and not every one. The sample includes about 160,000 clones, approximately 90% of them seen just once. Worth noting for this clone: Its antigen is currently unknown.

V was trimmed by 7 bases and J by 2 bases, leaving 5 bases between them. The CDR3 sequence is 11 residues long. The germline V gene has CDR1 MNHEY and CDR2 SVGAGI. Whole-study results and caveats: Among spike-specific TCRs, nearly half reportedly target unmutated variant regions. At baseline, seropositivity was found in only six or seven AZD1222 recipients. None of the repertoires were sampled until the peak T cell response had passed.

The sequence was obtained from an adult who received the AZD1222 COVID-19 vaccine. The chain has TRBV6-5 and TRBJ1-2; D is ambiguous. The sample consisted of peripheral blood, taken 28 days after the second AZD1222 dose. CDR3 in amino acids: CASKRNYGYTF. CDR3 coding DNA: TGTGCCAGCAAACGAAACTATGGCTACACCTTC.